This TCR beta chain was profiled in a study of T-cell memory formation after mild COVID-19. This CDR3 is 15 amino acids long. Looked up from germline, CDR1 is SGHRS and CDR2 is YFSETQ. With 4 bases removed from V and 6 bases from J, the gap between germline ends came to 16 bases. General observations from the study: Still unconfirmed is whether the second-wave clones peaking on day 37 recognized SARS-CoV-2. Contracting CD4+ clones sat mainly in CM and EM; CD8+ in EMRA. Contracting clones, day 15 to 85, had balanced CD4/CD8, and later expanders favored CD4+.

This clonotype was observed a few times. Its specificity is unknown. TCR alpha and TCR beta cDNA libraries carrying sample barcodes and UMIs were produced by 5'RACE using constant-segment primers. TCRdb reprocessed the 5' RACE reads via MiXCR and lists one record per CDR3 protein. The table records some 350,000 distinct CDR3 sequences, about 16% of them present only once. This chain connects TRBV5-1 to TRBJ2-2; D ambiguous. The receptor was isolated from a man between 18 and 35 years old who had mild COVID-19 (a few samples of this study predate the infection). Cell type and time point are not known. Sequenced: PBMCs or a T cell subset sorted from them (not recorded which). The CDR3 coding sequence is TGCGCCAGCAGCATTTTGGGCCCCCGGGCCGGGGAGCTGTTTTTT. Translated: CASSILGPRAGELFF. Variable domain in full (rest from reference TRBV5-1 and TRBJ2-2): KAGVTQTPRYLIKTRGQQVTLSCSPISGHRSVSWYQQTPGQGLQFLFEYFSETQRNKGNFPGRFSGRQFSNSRSEMNVSTLELGDSALYLCASSILGPRAGELFFGEGSRLTVL.